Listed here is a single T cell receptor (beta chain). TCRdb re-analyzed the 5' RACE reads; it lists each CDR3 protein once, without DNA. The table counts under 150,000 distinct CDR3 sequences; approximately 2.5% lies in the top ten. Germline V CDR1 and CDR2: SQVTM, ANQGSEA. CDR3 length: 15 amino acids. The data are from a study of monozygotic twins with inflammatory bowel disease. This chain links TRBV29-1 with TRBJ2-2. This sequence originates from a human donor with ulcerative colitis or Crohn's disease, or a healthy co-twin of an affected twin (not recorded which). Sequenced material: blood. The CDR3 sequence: CSVEASYPNTGELFF.